Many counts were recorded for the clone carrying this T cell receptor (beta chain). This sample was included in a study of blood T cells in healthy people across ages. Across the whole study: The template switching approach captured approximately one barcoded beta molecule for every two T cells.

Trimming removed 2 bases at V and 6 bases at J, with 18 bases between. CDR3 length: 15 amino acids. CDR1 and CDR2 (germline): SGDLS, YYNGEE. Donation came from healthy Caucasian individuals in Russia who were aged roughly 6 to 95. For the second PCR, which ran for about 6 to 11 cycles, a sample-barcoded 5' primer and a J-beta primer mix were used. Using its own MiXCR run on the 5' RACE reads, TCRdb lists one record per CDR3 protein. Of about 930,000 distinct CDR3 sequences in the sample, approximately 32% were seen once. The same data also contributed to another study, on T cells of mothers and their children. This second study notes: Over 8 million reads per mother and some 3 million per child were obtained. Mothers and children who were related shared slightly more overlap than unrelated pairs, but not significantly more.

The sequenced material came from blood. This clonotype was sampled from a woman in her forties in good health. The J gene is TRBJ2-7, the V gene TRBV9; D is possibly TRBD1 or TRBD2 (6 bases each). In nucleotides, the CDR3 is TGTGCCAGCAGCGTGTACAGGGATTCAGCGGGCGAGCAGTACTTC. It specifies CASSVYRDSAGEQYF.